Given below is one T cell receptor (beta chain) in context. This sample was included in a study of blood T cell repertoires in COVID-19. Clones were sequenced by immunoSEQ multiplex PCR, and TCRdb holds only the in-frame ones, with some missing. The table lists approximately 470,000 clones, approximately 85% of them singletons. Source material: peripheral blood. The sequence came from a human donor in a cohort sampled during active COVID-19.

This chain's CDR3 is CASSALTSGKETQYF. The CDR3 bases are TGTGCCAGCAGCGCTTTGACTAGCGGGAAGGAGACCCAGTACTTC. The chain is built from TRBV5-5 and TRBJ2-5, with 11 bases identical to TRBD2. CDR1 and CDR2 from the germline V gene are SGHKS and YYEKEE (reference sequence). The CDR3 is 15 residues long. J was trimmed by 5 bases and V by 4 bases; bases with no gene match: 7.